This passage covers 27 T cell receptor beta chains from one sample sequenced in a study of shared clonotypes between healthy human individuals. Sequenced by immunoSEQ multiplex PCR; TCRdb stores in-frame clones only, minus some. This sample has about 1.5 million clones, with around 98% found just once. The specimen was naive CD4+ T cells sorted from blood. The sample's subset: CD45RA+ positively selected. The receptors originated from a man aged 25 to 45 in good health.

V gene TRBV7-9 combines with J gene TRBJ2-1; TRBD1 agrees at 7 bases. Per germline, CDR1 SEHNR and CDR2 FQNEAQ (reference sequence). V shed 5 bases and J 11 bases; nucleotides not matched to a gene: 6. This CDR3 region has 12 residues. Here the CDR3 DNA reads TGTGCCAGCAGCAACTTGGACAGGCAGCAGTTCTTC. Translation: CASSNLDRQQFF. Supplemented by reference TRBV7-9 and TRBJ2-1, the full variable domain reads DTGVSQNPRHKITKRGQNVTFRCDPISEHNRLYWYRQTLGQGPEFLTYFQNEAQLEKSRLLSDRFSAERPKGSFSTLEIQRTEQGDSAMYLCASSNLDRQQFFGPGTRLTVL.

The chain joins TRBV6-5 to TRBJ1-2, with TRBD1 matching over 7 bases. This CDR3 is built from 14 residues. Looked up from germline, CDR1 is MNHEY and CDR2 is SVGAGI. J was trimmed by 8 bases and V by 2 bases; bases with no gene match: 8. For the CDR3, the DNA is TGTGCCAGCAGTTACAGTTCCAGGGGGGAAGGCTACACCTTC. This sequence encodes CASSYSSRGEGYTF.

CDR3 amino acids: CSASSLTEAFF. The DNA for the CDR3 is TGCAGTGCTAGTTCCCTTACAGAAGCTTTCTTT. This chain joins TRBV20-1 and TRBJ1-1; no clear D. V lost 3 bases, J lost 8 bases, and 10 bases lay in between. Germline V gene sequence: CDR1 DFQATT, CDR2 SNEGSKA (reference sequence). The CDR3 runs to 11 residues.

CDR3 sequence: CASSYRVDSNYGYTF. CDR3 DNA sequence: TGCGCCAGCAGCTACCGGGTAGACAGTAACTATGGCTACACCTTC. The chain has TRBV5-1 and TRBJ1-2; D might be TRBD1 (5 bases). The germline gives CDR1 SGHRS, CDR2 YFSETQ. V was shortened by 3 bases and J by 1 base, with 13 bases between the two germline ends. CDR3 length: 15 amino acids.

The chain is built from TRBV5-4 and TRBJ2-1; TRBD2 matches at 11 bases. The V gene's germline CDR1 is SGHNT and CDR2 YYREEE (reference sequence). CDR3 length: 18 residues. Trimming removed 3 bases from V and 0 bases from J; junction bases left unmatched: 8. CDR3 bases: TGTGCCAGCAGCTCGGCCCTAGCGGGAGGTAGCTCCTACAATGAGCAGTTCTTC. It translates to CASSSALAGGSSYNEQFF.

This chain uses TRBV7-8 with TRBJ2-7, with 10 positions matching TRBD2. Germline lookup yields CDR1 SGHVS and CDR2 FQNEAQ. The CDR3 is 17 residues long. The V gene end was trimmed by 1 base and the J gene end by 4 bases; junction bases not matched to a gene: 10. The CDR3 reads CASSLVVLGLAQYEQYF. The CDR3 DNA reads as TGTGCCAGCAGCTTAGTAGTTCTGGGACTAGCGCAGTACGAGCAGTACTTC.

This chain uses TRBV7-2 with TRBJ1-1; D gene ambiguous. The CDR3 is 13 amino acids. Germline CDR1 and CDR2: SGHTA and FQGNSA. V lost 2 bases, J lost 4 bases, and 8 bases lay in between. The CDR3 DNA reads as TGTGCCAGCAGCTTAATGTCGGGCACTGAAGCTTTCTTT. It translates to CASSLMSGTEAFF.

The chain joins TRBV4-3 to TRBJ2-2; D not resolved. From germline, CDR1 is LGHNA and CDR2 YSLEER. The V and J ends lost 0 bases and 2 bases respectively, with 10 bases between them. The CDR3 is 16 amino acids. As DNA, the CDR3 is TGCGCCAGCAGCCAAGACCAGAGGTCTAACACCGGGGAGCTGTTTTTT. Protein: CASSQDQRSNTGELFF.

CDR3 sequence (DNA): TGTGCCAGCAGTGTGACTAGCGGGAGAGGAAATGAGCAGTTCTTC. Residues: CASSVTSGRGNEQFF. The chain joins TRBV6-5 to TRBJ2-1; TRBD2 aligns across 12 bases. Looked up from germline, CDR1 is MNHEY and CDR2 is SVGAGI. The CDR3 runs to 15 residues. V shed 5 bases, J shed 7 bases, and the junction held 6 bases outside the gene matches.

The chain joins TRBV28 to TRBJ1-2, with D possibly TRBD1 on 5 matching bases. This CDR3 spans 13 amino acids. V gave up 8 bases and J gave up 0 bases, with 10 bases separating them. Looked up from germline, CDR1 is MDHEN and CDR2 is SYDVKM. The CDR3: CASRQRANYGYTF. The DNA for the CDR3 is TGTGCCAGCCGACAGAGAGCTAACTATGGCTACACCTTC.

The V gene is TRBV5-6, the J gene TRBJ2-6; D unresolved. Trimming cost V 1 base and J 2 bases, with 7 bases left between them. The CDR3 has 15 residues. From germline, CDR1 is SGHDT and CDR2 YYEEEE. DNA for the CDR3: TGTGCCAGCAGCTTGTACGCGGCTGGGGCCAACGTCCTGACTTTC. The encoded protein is CASSLYAAGANVLTF.

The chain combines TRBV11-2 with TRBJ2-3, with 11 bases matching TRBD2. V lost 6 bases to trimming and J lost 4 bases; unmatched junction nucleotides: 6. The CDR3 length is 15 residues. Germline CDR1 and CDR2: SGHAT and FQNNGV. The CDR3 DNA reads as TGTGCCAGCAGATCACTAGCGGGAGTAGCAGATACGCAGTATTTT. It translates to CASRSLAGVADTQYF. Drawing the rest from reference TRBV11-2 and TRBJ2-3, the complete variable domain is EAGVAQSPRYKIIEKRQSVAFWCNPISGHATLYWYQQILGQGPKLLIQFQNNGVVDDSQLPKDRFSAERLKGVDSTLKIQPAKLEDSAVYLCASRSLAGVADTQYFGPGTRLTVL.

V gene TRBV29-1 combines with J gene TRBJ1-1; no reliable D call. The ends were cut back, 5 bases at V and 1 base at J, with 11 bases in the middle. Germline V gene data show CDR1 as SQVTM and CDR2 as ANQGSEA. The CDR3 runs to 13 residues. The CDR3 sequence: CSVLGVGNTEAFF. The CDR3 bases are TGCAGCGTTCTTGGGGTTGGGAACACTGAAGCTTTCTTT.

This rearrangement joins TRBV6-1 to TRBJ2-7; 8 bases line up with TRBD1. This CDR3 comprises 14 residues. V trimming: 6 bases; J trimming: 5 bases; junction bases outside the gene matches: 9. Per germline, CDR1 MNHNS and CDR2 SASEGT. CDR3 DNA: TGTGCCAGCAGCGGAAACAGGGGGTCGGACGAGCAGTACTTC. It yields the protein CASSGNRGSDEQYF.

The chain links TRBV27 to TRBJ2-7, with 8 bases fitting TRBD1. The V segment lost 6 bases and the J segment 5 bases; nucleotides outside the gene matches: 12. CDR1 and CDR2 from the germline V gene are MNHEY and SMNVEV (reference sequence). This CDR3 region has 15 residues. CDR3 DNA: TGTGCCAGCAGACCCGTCTTCAGGGGGCTAGACGAGCAGTACTTC. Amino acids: CASRPVFRGLDEQYF.

CDR3 region: CASSFPRLAGGPISDEQFF. As DNA, the CDR3 is TGTGCCAGCAGCTTTCCTCGACTAGCGGGAGGGCCTATCTCGGATGAGCAGTTCTTC. This chain links TRBV7-9 with TRBJ2-1; 14 bases align to TRBD2. The CDR3 extends over 19 amino acids. Germline V gene lookup returns CDR1 SEHNR and CDR2 FQNEAQ (reference sequence). Unmatched junction bases numbered 15, after V lost 3 bases and J lost 8 bases.

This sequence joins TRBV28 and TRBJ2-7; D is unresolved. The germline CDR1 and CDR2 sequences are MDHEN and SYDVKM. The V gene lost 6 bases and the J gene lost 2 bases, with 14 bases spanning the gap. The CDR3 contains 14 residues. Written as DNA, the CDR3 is TGTGCCAGCAGAATGGGAAACAGAGCCTACGAGCAGTACTTC. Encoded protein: CASRMGNRAYEQYF.

The CDR3 DNA reads TGTGCCAGCAGTTACGACATGACCTACGAGCAGTACTTC. It codes for CASSYDMTYEQYF. V gene TRBV28 combines with J gene TRBJ2-7; the D is unclear. CDR1 is MDHEN, CDR2 SYDVKM, per germline. The length of the CDR3 is 13 residues. Trimming stripped 4 bases from V and 2 bases from J, with 9 bases between.

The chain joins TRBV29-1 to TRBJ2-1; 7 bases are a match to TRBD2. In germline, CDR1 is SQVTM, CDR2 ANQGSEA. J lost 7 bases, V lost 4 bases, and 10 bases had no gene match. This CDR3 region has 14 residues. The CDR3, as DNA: TGCAGCGTTGTCGCGGGAGAATCCAAGAATGAGCAGTTCTTC. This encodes CSVVAGESKNEQFF.

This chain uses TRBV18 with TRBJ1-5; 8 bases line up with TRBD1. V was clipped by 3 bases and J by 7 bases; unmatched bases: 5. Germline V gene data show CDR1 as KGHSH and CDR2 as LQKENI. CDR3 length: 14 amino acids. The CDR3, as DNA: TGTGCCAGCTCACCTAACAGGGGGGACCAGCCCCAGCATTTT. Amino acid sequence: CASSPNRGDQPQHF.

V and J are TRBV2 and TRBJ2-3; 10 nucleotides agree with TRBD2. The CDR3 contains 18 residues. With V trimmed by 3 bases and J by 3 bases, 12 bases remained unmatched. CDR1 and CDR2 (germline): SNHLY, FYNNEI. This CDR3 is CASSDAASGRMGTDTQYF. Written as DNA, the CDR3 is TGTGCCAGCAGTGACGCGGCTAGCGGGAGAATGGGGACAGATACGCAGTATTTT.

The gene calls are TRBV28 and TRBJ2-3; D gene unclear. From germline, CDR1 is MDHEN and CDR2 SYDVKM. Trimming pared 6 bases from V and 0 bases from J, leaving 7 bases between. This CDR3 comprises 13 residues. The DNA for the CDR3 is TGTGCCAGCAGACAAAGCAGCACAGATACGCAGTATTTT. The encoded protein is CASRQSSTDTQYF.

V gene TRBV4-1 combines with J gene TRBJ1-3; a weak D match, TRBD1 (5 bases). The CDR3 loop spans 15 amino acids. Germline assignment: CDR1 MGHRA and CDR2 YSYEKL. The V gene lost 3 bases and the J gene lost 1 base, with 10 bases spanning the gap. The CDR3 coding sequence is TGCGCCAGCAGCCACGGACAACGATCTGGAAACACCATATATTTT. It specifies CASSHGQRSGNTIYF.

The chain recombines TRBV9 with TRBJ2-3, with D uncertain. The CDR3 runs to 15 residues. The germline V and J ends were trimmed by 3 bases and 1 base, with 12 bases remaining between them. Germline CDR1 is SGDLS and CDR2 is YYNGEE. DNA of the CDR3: TGTGCCAGCAGCGAAGTTTCGCGAGGCACAGATACGCAGTATTTT. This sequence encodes CASSEVSRGTDTQYF.

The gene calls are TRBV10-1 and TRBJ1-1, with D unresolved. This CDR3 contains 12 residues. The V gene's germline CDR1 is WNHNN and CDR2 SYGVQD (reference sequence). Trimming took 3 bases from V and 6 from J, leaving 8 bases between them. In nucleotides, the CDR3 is TGCGCCAGCAGTGATCTAATCTCTGAAGCTTTCTTT. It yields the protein CASSDLISEAFF.

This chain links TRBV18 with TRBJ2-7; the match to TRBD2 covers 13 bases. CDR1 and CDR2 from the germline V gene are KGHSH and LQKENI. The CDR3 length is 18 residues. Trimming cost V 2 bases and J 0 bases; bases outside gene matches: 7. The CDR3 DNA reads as TGTGCCAGCTCACCAAGTGGGGGACTAGCGGGGAGCTCCTACGAGCAGTACTTC. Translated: CASSPSGGLAGSSYEQYF.

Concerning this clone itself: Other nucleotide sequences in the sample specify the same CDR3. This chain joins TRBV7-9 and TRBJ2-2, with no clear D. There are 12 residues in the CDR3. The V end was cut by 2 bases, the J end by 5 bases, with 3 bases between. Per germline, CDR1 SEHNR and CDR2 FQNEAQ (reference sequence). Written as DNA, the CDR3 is TGTGCCAGCAGCTTACGGACCGGGGAGCTGTTTTTT. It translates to CASSLRTGELFF. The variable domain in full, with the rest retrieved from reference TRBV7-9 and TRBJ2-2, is DTGVSQNPRHKITKRGQNVTFRCDPISEHNRLYWYRQTLGQGPEFLTYFQNEAQLEKSRLLSDRFSAERPKGSFSTLEIQRTEQGDSAMYLCASSLRTGELFFGEGSRLTVL.